The clone carrying this TCR beta chain was picked up one time. Antigen specificity is unknown. This sample is drawn from a study of blood T cells in healthy people across ages. Regarding the study as a whole: No one knew whether donors had CMV, which possibly confounded expanded clonotype changes.

A J-beta primer mix and a sample-barcoded 5' primer were used in a second PCR of roughly 6 to 12 cycles. TCRdb re-called the 5' RACE reads with MiXCR, one entry per CDR3 protein. The sample has over 1.5 million distinct CDR3 sequences, about 50% seen once. The CDR3 contains 14 residues. Germline assignment: CDR1 DFQATT and CDR2 SNEGSKA (reference sequence). Trimming pared 0 bases from V and 10 bases from J, leaving 16 bases between. Material: blood. The chain links TRBV20-1 to TRBJ2-4; D may correspond to TRBD1 or TRBD2 (7 bases each). This sequence originates from a woman aged 40 to 49 in good health. The CDR3 DNA reads TGCAGTGCTAGAGAGGGGGGGACAGTGGGTATTCAGTACTTC. Amino acids: CSAREGGTVGIQYF.